These 4 T cell receptor beta chains were sequenced from one sample in a study of beta chain features in type 1 diabetes (dated by TCRdb to between 2018 and 2020). Receptor amplification or capture employed the immunoSEQ multiplex PCR assay. The entire isolated RNA was reverse transcribed using the High Capacity cDNA Reverse Transcription Kit, and thus expressed TCRB transcripts were sequenced. What TCRdb holds here is the immuneACCESS table cut down to in-frame rearrangements. Part of the clones is not present; checked against another copy, under half of the missing clones reflect an unresolved V gene, and the others are unexplained. Recorded for this sample are approximately 340,000 clones; over 13% of them occurred a single time. The ten largest clones represent approximately 0.019% of the sample. Sequenced input: naive CD4+ T cells from blood. The label giving this sample's cell subset or site can be read as: true naive CD4+ T cells. Every receptor here comes from a woman aged 18 to 35 in good health.

The chain joins TRBV15 to TRBJ2-3; no clear D gene. Germline values: CDR1 LNHNV, CDR2 YYDKDF (reference sequence). The CDR3 is 14 amino acids. The V end was cut by 0 bases, the J end by 4 bases, with 8 bases between. This CDR3 reads CATSRDSFADTQYF. The CDR3 region has the DNA TGTGCCACCAGCAGAGACAGTTTCGCAGATACGCAGTATTTT.

The J gene is TRBJ2-7, the V gene TRBV5-1; 7 bases are shared with TRBD1. Germline CDR1 is SGHRS and CDR2 is YFSETQ. The CDR3 extends over 17 amino acids. Trimming at V came to 0 bases and at J to 2 bases, leaving 11 bases not matched to a gene. The CDR3 is CASSLAGLSQGTYEQYF. The CDR3 DNA reads TGCGCCAGCAGCTTGGCAGGACTGTCACAGGGGACCTACGAGCAGTACTTC.

V and J are TRBV7-2 and TRBJ2-1; TRBD1 aligns across 8 bases. The ends lost 1 base at V and 4 bases at J; junction bases unmatched: 3. Germline CDR1 SGHTA, CDR2 FQGNSA. CDR3 length: 15 residues. The CDR3 loop is CASSLGQGAYNEQFF. The CDR3 DNA sequence: TGTGCCAGCAGCTTAGGCCAGGGGGCTTACAATGAGCAGTTCTTC.

The chain is built from TRBV7-6 and TRBJ2-1; 7 bases align to TRBD2. The CDR3 runs 16 residues. The germline gives CDR1 SGHVS, CDR2 FNYEAQ. V gave up 2 bases and J gave up 8 bases; unmatched junction bases: 12. CDR3 sequence (DNA): TGTGCCAGCAGCTTATCCCGCCGGACTAGACTCGATGAGCAGTTCTTC. Protein product: CASSLSRRTRLDEQFF. Together with reference TRBV7-6 and TRBJ2-1, the CDR3 gives the full variable domain: GAGVSQSPRYKVTKRGQDVALRCDPISGHVSLYWYRQALGQGPEFLTYFNYEAQQDKSGLPNDRFSAERPEGSISTLTIQRTEQRDSAMYRCASSLSRRTRLDEQFFGPGTRLTVL.